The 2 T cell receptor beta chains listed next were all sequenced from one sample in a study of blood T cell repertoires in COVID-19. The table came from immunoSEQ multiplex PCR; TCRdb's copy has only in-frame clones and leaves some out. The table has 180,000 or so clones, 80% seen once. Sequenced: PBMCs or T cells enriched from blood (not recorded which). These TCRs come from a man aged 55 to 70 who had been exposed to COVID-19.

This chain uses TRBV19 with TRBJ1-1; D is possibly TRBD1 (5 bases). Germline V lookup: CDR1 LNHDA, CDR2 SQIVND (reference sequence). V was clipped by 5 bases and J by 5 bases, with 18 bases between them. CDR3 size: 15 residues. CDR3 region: CASSPRAGGATEAFF. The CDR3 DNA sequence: TGTGCCAGTAGTCCACGGGCCGGGGGAGCAACTGAAGCTTTCTTT.

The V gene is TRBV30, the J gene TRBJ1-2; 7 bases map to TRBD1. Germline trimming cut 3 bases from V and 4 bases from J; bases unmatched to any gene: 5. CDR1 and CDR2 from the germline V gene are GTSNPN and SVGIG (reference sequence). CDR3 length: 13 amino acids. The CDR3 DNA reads TGTGCCTGGAGCGAAACAGGGGCCTATGGCTACACCTTC. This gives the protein CAWSETGAYGYTF.